Listed below are T cell receptor beta chains from one sample, sequenced in a study of T-cell reconstitution after alpha-beta-depleted transplantation in children. Via MiXCR, TCRdb re-called the PCR reads, giving one row per CDR3 protein. The repertoire has 300,000 or so distinct CDR3 sequences, about a quarter of them found once; the top ten carry roughly 11%. The material was PBMCs, mostly from graft donor cells, obtained 180 days after TCRalphabeta/CD19-depleted stem cell transplant. The receptors originated from a male patient aged 10-17 years who had a stem cell transplant for acute lymphoblastic leukemia, so the T cells may come from the graft donor. The CDR3 runs from the conserved cysteine through the conserved F or W. A D gene is named only where the DNA matches it firmly. Clone size is not always given. Where it is, it says once, few, many or a class for expanded clones.

J: TRBJ2-3
size: few
V: TRBV9
length: 15
D: TRBD2
DNA: TGTGCCAGCAGCGAACTAGCGGGAGCAATAGATACGCAGTATTTT
CDR3: CASSELAGAIDTQYF

J: TRBJ1-1
size: NA
V: TRBV5-6
length: 12
D: NA
DNA: TGTGCCAGCAGCTTGGGGCGTTGGCAAGCTTTCTTT
CDR3: CASSLGRWQAFF

J: TRBJ2-1
size: NA
V: TRBV15
length: 13
D: NA
DNA: TGTGCCACCAGCACAACAGCCTACAATGAGCAGTTCTTC
CDR3: CATSTTAYNEQFF

J: TRBJ2-5
size: NA
V: TRBV4-1
length: 15
D: NA
DNA: TGCGCCAGCAGCCAAGGCGGGACGGGTGGAGAGACCCAGTACTTC
CDR3: CASSQGGTGGETQYF

J: TRBJ2-7
size: few
V: TRBV7-2
length: 14
D: NA
DNA: TGTGCCAGCAGCTTAGCTCCTAGCCGCTACGAGCAGTACTTC
CDR3: CASSLAPSRYEQYF

J: TRBJ2-2
size: NA
V: TRBV5-1
length: 17
D: NA
DNA: TGCGCCAGCAGCCAAACTCTTCTCGGTGCGAACACCGGGGAGCTGTTTTTT
CDR3: CASSQTLLGANTGELFF

J: TRBJ2-1
size: few
V: TRBV12-3/TRBV12-4
length: 15
D: TRBD2
DNA: TGTGCCAGCAGTGCGGGACTAGCGGGAGGAAATGAGCAGTTCTTC
CDR3: CASSAGLAGGNEQFF

J: TRBJ2-3
size: NA
V: TRBV6-5
length: 11
D: NA
DNA: TGTGCCAGCAGCGGACTGGGGACGCAGTATTTT
CDR3: CASSGLGTQYF

J: TRBJ2-1
size: NA
V: TRBV4-2
length: 16
D: NA
DNA: TGTGCCAGCAGCCAAGACCGGGGTGGGGGGGCCAATGAGCAGTTCTTC
CDR3: CASSQDRGGGANEQFF

J: TRBJ2-5
size: NA
V: TRBV7-2
length: 16
D: TRBD1
DNA: TGTGCCAGCAGCTCGCAGACAGGGGGCAGGGAGGAGACCCAGTACTTC
CDR3: CASSSQTGGREETQYF

J: TRBJ2-7
size: NA
V: TRBV20-1
length: 12
D: NA
DNA: TGCAGTGCTAGGTCCGGGGGCTACGAGCAGTACTTC
CDR3: CSARSGGYEQYF

J: TRBJ2-3
size: few
V: TRBV4-1
length: 17
D: NA
DNA: TGCGCCAGCAGCCAAGATCGTGGACTACAAAGCACAGATACGCAGTATTTT
CDR3: CASSQDRGLQSTDTQYF

J: TRBJ1-1
size: few
V: TRBV20-1
length: 12
D: NA
DNA: TGCAGTGCGGGGCGGGTTAACACTGAAGCTTTCTTT
CDR3: CSAGRVNTEAFF

J: TRBJ2-5
size: NA
V: TRBV4-1
length: 19
D: TRBD2
DNA: TGCGCCAGCAGCCAAGAACCGGGACTAGCGGGAGGGCGCCGGGAGACCCAGTACTTC
CDR3: CASSQEPGLAGGRRETQYF

J: TRBJ1-5
size: few
V: TRBV2
length: 14
D: NA
DNA: TGTGCCAGCAGCAGTCAGGCGTTCAATCAGCCCCAGCATTTT
CDR3: CASSSQAFNQPQHF

J: TRBJ1-5
size: NA
V: TRBV19
length: 15
D: NA
DNA: TGTGCCAGTAGAAAAAAAAGAGGTAGCAATCAGCCCCAGCATTTT
CDR3: CASRKKRGSNQPQHF

J: TRBJ2-5
size: NA
V: TRBV24-1
length: 15
D: NA
DNA: TGTGCCACCAGTGTCGGGTCAGGTCTGCAAGAGACCCAGTACTTC
CDR3: CATSVGSGLQETQYF

J: TRBJ2-3
size: NA
V: TRBV5-1
length: 15
D: TRBD1
DNA: TGCGCCGGCGGACAGGGGCGGACTCGCACAGATACGCAGTATTTT
CDR3: CAGGQGRTRTDTQYF

J: TRBJ2-1
size: few
V: TRBV6-4
length: 16
D: TRBD2
DNA: TGTGCCAGCAGTGACTCATCTGGCGGGAGGAGAAATGAGCAGTTCTTC
CDR3: CASSDSSGGRRNEQFF

J: TRBJ2-4
size: few
V: TRBV5-1
length: 11
D: NA
DNA: TGCGCCAGCAGCTTGGGGGACATTCAGTACTTC
CDR3: CASSLGDIQYF

J: TRBJ2-3
size: many
V: TRBV6-1
length: 14
D: TRBD2
DNA: TGTGCCAGCAGCCTAGCGGGAGGTCGAGATACGCAGTATTTT
CDR3: CASSLAGGRDTQYF

J: TRBJ2-1
size: NA
V: TRBV2
length: 13
D: TRBD2
DNA: TGTGCCAGCATGCTAGCGGGAGGAGGTGAGCAGTTCTTC
CDR3: CASMLAGGGEQFF

J: TRBJ2-5
size: many
V: TRBV5-1
length: 17
D: TRBD2
DNA: TGCGCCAGCAGCACCGATTACCGTCTAGCGGTCCAAGAGACCCAGTACTTC
CDR3: CASSTDYRLAVQETQYF

J: TRBJ1-4
size: NA
V: TRBV7-9
length: 15
D: NA
DNA: TGTGCCAGCAGCTTACTAAGGGGCGCCGAGGAAAAACTGTTTTTT
CDR3: CASSLLRGAEEKLFF